The 8 T cell receptor beta chains below were found in one sample sequenced in a study of cytomegalovirus exposure and HLA in healthy donors. Primers included in the PCR were 60 Vbeta and 13 Jbeta primers. Generated by immunoSEQ multiplex PCR, the TCRdb table keeps only in-frame clones and is missing some. Of about 220,000 clones in the sample, roughly 88% were seen once. Sequenced input: PBMCs. The receptor set was obtained from a boy younger than 10 in good health and CMV-seronegative.

This chain links TRBV12-5 with TRBJ2-1; 7 nucleotides agree with TRBD2. The CDR3 contains 15 residues. The germline gives CDR1 LGHNT, CDR2 FRNRAP. V was pared by 6 bases and J by 2 bases, with 7 bases of the junction left unmatched. In nucleotides, the CDR3 is TGTGCTAGTGGAGTGGGGGGGGTCCCCTACAATGAGCAGTTCTTC. Its protein product is CASGVGGVPYNEQFF.

Only a few counts were recorded for this clone. V and J are TRBV6-1 and TRBJ1-2, with D possibly TRBD1 on 5 matching bases. The germline V gene has CDR1 MNHNS and CDR2 SASEGT. The CDR3 runs 14 residues. V lost 7 bases to trimming and J lost 7 bases, with 19 bases between them. The CDR3 region is CASTPLGGGRGYTF. CDR3 nucleotide sequence: TGTGCCAGCACCCCCCTGGGGGGAGGCCGTGGCTACACCTTC.

This clone was observed a handful of times. The gene calls are TRBV6-5 and TRBJ1-2, with D possibly being TRBD1 (5 bases). Trimming removed 2 bases at V and 5 bases at J, with 12 bases between. The CDR3 has 14 amino acids. Germline CDR1 reads MNHEY; CDR2 reads SVGAGI. CDR3 nucleotides: TGTGCCAGCAGTTACGGGGCAGACATTTATGGCTACACCTTC. It yields the protein CASSYGADIYGYTF.

With respect to this clone: Other DNA sequences within the sample encode an identical CDR3. The rearrangement links TRBV6-5 to TRBJ1-1; D remains unclear. The germline V gene has CDR1 MNHEY and CDR2 SVGAGI. The CDR3 consists of 12 residues. V was clipped by 5 bases and J by 0 bases, with 4 bases between them. CDR3: CASSQMNTEAFF. CDR3 DNA: TGTGCCAGCAGTCAAATGAACACTGAAGCTTTCTTT.

This CDR3 is CASRADRGREEQYF. The CDR3, as DNA: TGTGCCAGTAGGGCGGACAGGGGGCGCGAGGAGCAGTACTTC. J is TRBJ2-7 and V is TRBV19; TRBD1 matches 11 bases. J lost 7 bases, V lost 6 bases, and 8 bases had no gene match. Germline V gene lookup returns CDR1 LNHDA and CDR2 SQIVND (reference sequence). The CDR3 loop spans 14 amino acids.

V usage is TRBV27 and J usage is TRBJ2-6, with TRBD2 identical over 7 bases. This CDR3 has 18 residues. With 3 bases clipped from V and 0 bases from J, the junction kept 8 bases outside the gene matches. Germline CDR1 MNHEY, CDR2 SMNVEV (reference sequence). CDR3: CASSFLGTTNSGANVLTF. CDR3 bases: TGTGCCAGCAGTTTCTTAGGGACTACCAACTCTGGGGCCAACGTCCTGACTTTC.

Written as DNA, the CDR3 is TGTGCCAGCAGCGTTGGGGACACCCCCTACGAGCAGTACTTC. Its protein product is CASSVGDTPYEQYF. The V gene is TRBV9, the J gene TRBJ2-7; possible D gene TRBD1, 6 bases. Germline CDR1 and CDR2: SGDLS and YYNGEE. V was trimmed by 2 bases and J by 2 bases, leaving 11 bases between them. The CDR3 length is 14 residues.

The V gene is TRBV7-9, the J gene TRBJ2-1; possible D gene TRBD1, 7 bases. Between the trimmed V and J ends, which lost 6 bases and 6 bases, there was a span of 15 bases. Germline CDR1 and CDR2: SEHNR and FQNEAQ (reference sequence). This CDR3 spans 14 amino acids. DNA for the CDR3: TGTGCCAGCAGTCCAGGGGGGACGGGCAATGAGCAGTTCTTC. It specifies CASSPGGTGNEQFF.